This TCR beta chain emerged from a study of blood T cell repertoires in COVID-19. Germline values: CDR1 MDHEN, CDR2 SYDVKM. Losses at the gene ends were 5 bases for V and 3 bases for J; bases not matched to a gene: 3. CDR3 length equals 13 residues. Under the authors' procedure: Estimated nucleated cell counts came from reference gene primer amplification. Only in-frame clones appear in the TCRdb table, and some are missing; sequencing was by immunoSEQ multiplex PCR. The V and J calls and clone size come from that table; D and trimming were worked out from the DNA. Here the sample spans some 250,000 clones, around 84% being singletons. Only a few counts were recorded for this clone.

The source material was peripheral blood. The sequence came from a woman aged 18-30 years with acute or convalescent COVID-19. The chain joins TRBV28 to TRBJ1-1, with 7 nucleotides matching TRBD1. This CDR3 is CASSRDSYTEAFF. The CDR3 nucleotides read TGTGCCAGCAGTCGGGACAGTTACACTGAAGCTTTCTTT.